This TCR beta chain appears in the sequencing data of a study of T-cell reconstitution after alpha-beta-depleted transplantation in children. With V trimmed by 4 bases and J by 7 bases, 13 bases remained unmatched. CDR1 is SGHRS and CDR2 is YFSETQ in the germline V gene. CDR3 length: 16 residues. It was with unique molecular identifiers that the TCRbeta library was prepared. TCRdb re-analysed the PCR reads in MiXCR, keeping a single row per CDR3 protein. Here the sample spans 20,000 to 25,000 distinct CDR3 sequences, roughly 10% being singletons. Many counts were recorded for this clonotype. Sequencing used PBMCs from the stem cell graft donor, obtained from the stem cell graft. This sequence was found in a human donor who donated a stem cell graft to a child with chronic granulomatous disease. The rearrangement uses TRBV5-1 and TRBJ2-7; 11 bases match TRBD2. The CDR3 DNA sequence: TGCGCCAGCAGCCTGGGCCATACTAGCGGGAGTGAAGAGCAGTACTTC. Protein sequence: CASSLGHTSGSEEQYF. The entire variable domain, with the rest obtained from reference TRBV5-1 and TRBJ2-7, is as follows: KAGVTQTPRYLIKTRGQQVTLSCSPISGHRSVSWYQQTPGQGLQFLFEYFSETQRNKGNFPGRFSGRQFSNSRSEMNVSTLELGDSALYLCASSLGHTSGSEEQYFGPGTRLTVT.